This T cell receptor beta chain was sequenced in a study of radiotherapy plus CTLA-4 blockade in lung cancer. The wider study: Objective responses emerged in about 20% of patients, and 30% to 40% attained disease control. General study points: Reports state that early shifts in blood T cell clones, with interferon-beta, best predicted response.

The CDR3 extends over 16 amino acids. Germline V gene sequence: CDR1 SGHTA, CDR2 FQGTGA. Germline trimming cut 5 bases from V and 4 bases from J; bases unmatched to any gene: 11. Notes on this clone: Its antigen is not identified.

The assay was immunoSEQ multiplex PCR, and TCRdb's table has in-frame clones only and misses some. There are roughly 120,000 clones in the sample; roughly 74% occur only once, and around 4.8% lies in the top ten. The material was peripheral blood, obtained from a patient treated with radiotherapy plus ipilimumab. The sequence was obtained from a human donor with non-small cell lung cancer who had a partial response to radiotherapy plus ipilimumab. This chain joins TRBV7-3 and TRBJ2-5, with 9 nucleotides matching TRBD2. CDR3 sequence reads: CASSPSGGRGGETQYF. The CDR3 region has the DNA TGTGCCAGCAGCCCGTCGGGCGGGAGGGGGGGAGAGACCCAGTACTTC.